These 27 T cell receptor beta chains were sequenced from one sample in a study of blood T cell repertoires in COVID-19. Here immunoSEQ multiplex PCR was the method, and the copy in TCRdb shows in-frame clones only, minus some. The data contain approximately 97,000 clones, 87% of them singletons. The sample comprised peripheral blood. These receptors came from a middle-aged man with active COVID-19.

The chain uses TRBV18 and TRBJ1-6; TRBD1 might be the D (6 bases). This CDR3 contains 16 residues. Trimming stripped 3 bases from V and 9 bases from J, with 18 bases between. Germline lookup yields CDR1 KGHSH and CDR2 LQKENI. This CDR3 is CASSPYTQGLGSPLHF. The CDR3 nucleotides are TGTGCCAGCTCACCGTACACACAGGGTTTAGGTTCACCCCTCCACTTT.

The chain is built from TRBV11-2 and TRBJ2-7, with a possible D match to TRBD1 (6 bases). The CDR3 length is 18 residues. Trimming removed 5 bases from V and 2 bases from J, with 25 bases in between. The germline gives CDR1 SGHAT, CDR2 FQNNGV. The chain's CDR3 is CASSTLTGPRDHTYEQYF. Here the CDR3 DNA reads TGTGCCAGCAGCACCTTGACAGGTCCACGAGACCATACCTACGAGCAGTACTTC.

The chain carries TRBV10-3 and TRBJ2-2, with 9 positions matching TRBD1. After removal of 5 bases from V and 4 bases from J, the junction contained 5 bases not matched to a gene. This CDR3 contains 15 residues. The germline gives CDR1 ENHRY, CDR2 SYGVKD. Here the CDR3 DNA reads TGTGCCATCAGTCGGGGACAGGGCGGCACCGGGGAGCTGTTTTTT. Translation: CAISRGQGGTGELFF.

This sequence joins TRBV7-9 and TRBJ1-1; D is undetermined. This CDR3 is 13 amino acids long. Germline-derived CDR1 and CDR2 are SEHNR and FQNEAQ (reference sequence). Trimming took 1 base from V and 5 from J, leaving 8 bases between them. In DNA, the CDR3 is TGTGCCAGCAGCTTAGAGGGAGGGACTGAAGCTTTCTTT. Encoded protein: CASSLEGGTEAFF.

The V and J genes are TRBV6-5 and TRBJ2-3; D remains ambiguous. The germline V gene has CDR1 MNHEY and CDR2 SVGAGI. The CDR3 is 13 residues long. Trimming stripped 8 bases from V and 0 bases from J, with 9 bases between. CDR3 sequence: CASRTWSTDTQYF. DNA of the CDR3: TGTGCCAGCCGAACTTGGAGCACAGATACGCAGTATTTT.

The rearrangement links TRBV2 to TRBJ2-1; D may be TRBD1 (5 bases). V lost 8 bases, J lost 5 bases, and 13 bases lay in between. Per the germline V gene, CDR1 is SNHLY and CDR2 is FYNNEI. CDR3 length: 13 residues. DNA for the CDR3: TGTGCCAGCGGATCAGGGAACAACAATGAGCAGTTCTTC. Amino acid sequence: CASGSGNNNEQFF.

The chain combines TRBV4-2 with TRBJ2-5, with D possibly TRBD2 on 6 matching bases. Trimming took off 4 bases at V and 6 bases at J, with 12 bases between the two ends. Germline CDR1 reads LGHNA; CDR2 reads YNFKEQ. The CDR3 is 13 amino acids. The CDR3 protein is CASSPLGGQTQYF. Here the CDR3 DNA reads TGTGCCAGCAGCCCTCTCGGGGGACAGACCCAGTACTTC.

The DNA of the CDR3 is TGTGCCAGCAGCCTGGGACAGGGCGAAAAACTGTTTTTT. It yields the protein CASSLGQGEKLFF. The chain links TRBV3-1 (or the pseudogene TRBV3-2) to TRBJ1-4, with TRBD1 matching 9 bases. The CDR3 covers 13 residues. The trim removed 4 bases at V and 8 bases at J, leaving 2 bases unmatched. The germline V gene has CDR1 LGHDT and CDR2 YNNKEL (reference sequence).

The chain uses TRBV6-1 and TRBJ1-3, with TRBD1 matching over 8 bases. With 3 bases clipped from V and 0 bases from J, the junction kept 1 base outside the gene matches. The CDR3 has 15 amino acids. Germline CDR1 MNHNS, CDR2 SASEGT. DNA of the CDR3: TGTGCCAGCAGTGACGGGACAGGCTCTGGAAACACCATATATTTT. This gives the protein CASSDGTGSGNTIYF.

The V call is TRBV10-2, the J call TRBJ1-6; D gene ambiguous. Between the trimmed V and J ends, which lost 0 bases and 0 bases, there was a span of 12 bases. Germline loops: CDR1 WSHSY, CDR2 SAAADI. CDR3 length equals 18 residues. The CDR3 region has the DNA TGCGCCAGCAGTGAGTCGGGGAGGGCGAGCTCCTATAATTCACCCCTCCACTTT. It is translated as CASSESGRASSYNSPLHF.

In this sample, this clone turned up a few times. The genes are TRBV3-1 (or the pseudogene TRBV3-2) and TRBJ2-5; TRBD2 is a possible D gene (5 bases). The CDR3 loop spans 13 amino acids. Germline assignment: CDR1 LGHDT and CDR2 YNNKEL (reference sequence). V was shortened by 0 bases and J by 4 bases, with 6 bases between the two germline ends. CDR3: CASSQEGRETQYF. The CDR3 coding sequence is TGTGCCAGCAGCCAAGAAGGGAGAGAGACCCAGTACTTC.

The rearrangement joins TRBV5-5 to TRBJ1-4, with 11 nucleotides matching TRBD1. The CDR3 runs 17 residues. In germline, CDR1 is SGHKS, CDR2 YYEKEE (reference sequence). V lost 5 bases and J lost 5; bases outside the gene matches: 11. CDR3 amino acids: CASRRGQGALLNEKLFF. The CDR3, as DNA: TGTGCCAGCAGACGAGGACAGGGGGCGCTTCTCAATGAAAAACTGTTTTTT.

The rearrangement joins TRBV4-2 to TRBJ2-2, with 15 nucleotides matching TRBD2. The CDR3 sequence is 17 residues long. Trimming at V came to 6 bases and at J to 5 bases, leaving 7 bases not matched to a gene. Per germline, CDR1 LGHNA and CDR2 YNFKEQ. This CDR3 reads CASSGLAGGPKTGELFF. The CDR3 nucleotides read TGTGCCAGCAGTGGACTAGCGGGGGGGCCAAAAACCGGGGAGCTGTTTTTT.

This clone was seen only once. V gene TRBV5-5 combines with J gene TRBJ2-5; D unresolved. Germline loops: CDR1 SGHKS, CDR2 YYEKEE (reference sequence). CDR3 length: 13 amino acids. The V end was cut by 0 bases, the J end by 4 bases, with 7 bases between. The CDR3 DNA reads TGTGCCAGCAGCTTGGGTCAGCGAGAGACCCAGTACTTC. It yields the protein CASSLGQRETQYF.

The chain joins TRBV7-8 to TRBJ2-2, with 7 bases fitting TRBD1. The CDR3 is 19 residues long. Germline values: CDR1 SGHVS, CDR2 FQNEAQ. After removal of 1 base from V and 6 bases from J, the junction contained 17 bases not matched to a gene. This CDR3 is CASSLGWDSSHSSSGELFF. The CDR3 DNA is TGTGCCAGCAGCTTAGGGTGGGACAGTTCCCACTCCAGCTCCGGGGAGCTGTTTTTT.

V usage is TRBV7-9 and J usage is TRBJ1-1; D remains ambiguous. V dropped 1 base and J dropped 10 bases, with 7 bases sitting between them. Germline CDR1 is SEHNR and CDR2 is FQNEAQ (reference sequence). CDR3 length equals 11 residues. CDR3 nucleotide sequence: TGTGCCAGCAGCTTAGAGTCGGGAGCTTTCTTT. This sequence encodes CASSLESGAFF.

This clone was seen a few times. V is TRBV6-2 or TRBV6-3 and J is TRBJ1-5, with 7 bases matching TRBD1. V shed 5 bases, J shed 4 bases, and the junction held 5 bases outside the gene matches. The germline CDR1 and CDR2 sequences are MNHEY and SVGEGT. The CDR3 length is 14 residues. CDR3 DNA: TGTGCCAGCAGTATAGACAGGGTGAATCAGCCCCAGCATTTT. It translates to CASSIDRVNQPQHF.

V usage is TRBV9 and J usage is TRBJ1-1; D remains unclear. This CDR3 contains 15 residues. V was clipped by 3 bases and J by 7 bases, with 19 bases between them. CDR1 and CDR2 from the germline V gene are SGDLS and YYNGEE. The CDR3 region is CASSGVASVEGEAFF. The CDR3 nucleotides read TGTGCCAGCAGCGGGGTTGCATCCGTCGAGGGTGAAGCTTTCTTT.

The CDR3 spells CSVAPRLAETQYF. DNA of the CDR3: TGCAGCGTTGCCCCTAGATTGGCGGAGACCCAGTACTTC. The chain couples TRBV29-1 to TRBJ2-5; D is unclear. CDR1 SQVTM and CDR2 ANQGSEA come from the germline V gene. This CDR3 contains 13 residues. Trimming took off 4 bases at V and 5 bases at J, with 14 bases between the two ends.

The CDR3 sequence is CASSSTNRGDEKLFF. CDR3 nucleotides: TGTGCCAGCAGCTCTACGAACAGGGGAGATGAAAAACTGTTTTTT. The chain couples TRBV7-2 to TRBJ1-4, with 7 bases aligning to TRBD1. The CDR3 loop spans 15 amino acids. V gave up 4 bases and J gave up 6 bases; unmatched junction bases: 8. CDR1 SGHTA and CDR2 FQGNSA come from the germline V gene.

The chain uses TRBV19 and TRBJ1-2, with TRBD1 matching 9 bases. Germline loops: CDR1 LNHDA, CDR2 SQIVND (reference sequence). V trimming: 5 bases; J trimming: 4 bases; junction bases outside the gene matches: 14. The CDR3 has 17 amino acids. The DNA of the CDR3 is TGTGCCAGTAGTCTTCTTAGGGGACAGGGAACGTCCTATGGCTACACCTTC. Amino acid sequence: CASSLLRGQGTSYGYTF.

This chain connects TRBV5-1 to TRBJ1-1; TRBD1 might be the D (6 bases). V shed 0 bases and J shed 1 base, with 10 bases lying between them. The CDR3 loop spans 15 amino acids. Looked up from germline, CDR1 is SGHRS and CDR2 is YFSETQ. CDR3 residues: CASSLGQVTNTEAFF. The CDR3 nucleotides read TGCGCCAGCAGCTTGGGACAGGTTACGAACACTGAAGCTTTCTTT.

This clone has only a few counts. V gene TRBV7-2 combines with J gene TRBJ1-1; D remains ambiguous. Trimming removed 3 bases at V and 1 base at J, with 9 bases between. CDR3 length equals 14 residues. The germline V gene encodes CDR1 SGHTA and CDR2 FQGNSA. The CDR3 nucleotides read TGTGCCAGCAGCTTTTATTCGGGGAACACTGAAGCTTTCTTT. It yields the protein CASSFYSGNTEAFF.

A note on this clone: Other nucleotide sequences from this sample produce the same CDR3. V is TRBV3-1 (or the pseudogene TRBV3-2) and J is TRBJ1-5; D possibly corresponds to TRBD1 (5 bases). This CDR3 region has 13 residues. CDR1 LGHDT and CDR2 YNNKEL come from the germline V gene (reference sequence). The ends were cut back, 1 base at V and 4 bases at J, with 5 bases in the middle. The CDR3, as DNA: TGTGCCAGCAGCCAAGCAGGGAATCAGCCCCAGCATTTT. Translation gives CASSQAGNQPQHF.

V gene TRBV27 combines with J gene TRBJ1-2; a weak D match, TRBD1 (5 bases). Germline V gives CDR1 MNHEY, CDR2 SMNVEV (reference sequence). V shed 2 bases and J shed 3 bases, with 10 bases lying between them. The CDR3 consists of 14 residues. CDR3 sequence: CASSLQGGDYGYTF. DNA of the CDR3: TGTGCCAGCAGTTTACAGGGTGGGGACTATGGCTACACCTTC.

The V gene is TRBV21-1, the J gene TRBJ1-1. TRBV21-1 is flagged as a pseudogene. This CDR3 has 16 residues. This chain's CDR3 is CASSKVAGREGVGAFF. The CDR3 DNA is TGTGCCAGCAGCAAAGTGGCGGGCAGGGAGGGAGTTGGAGCTTTCTTT.

The chain links TRBV10-3 to TRBJ2-2; 12 bases fit TRBD2. This CDR3 has 16 residues. Germline V gene data show CDR1 as ENHRY and CDR2 as SYGVKD. The J segment lost 6 bases and the V segment lost 6 bases, leaving 8 bases of the junction unmatched. CDR3 protein: CAIRTGTSGGPGELFF. Written as DNA, the CDR3 is TGTGCCATCAGAACTGGAACTAGCGGGGGGCCCGGGGAGCTGTTTTTT.